The entry below gives a single T cell receptor beta chain sequence along with its context. The sample originates from a study of blood T cell repertoires in COVID-19. Turning to the study itself: Samples came from the United States, Italy and Spain, spanning acute and convalescent COVID-19. T cells, B-cell-depleted T cells, or PBMCs supplied cDNA or gDNA.

The authors' processing: The authors estimated nucleated cell counts from reference gene primer amplification. Clones were read by immunoSEQ multiplex PCR, and TCRdb kept only the in-frame ones, dropping some. V, J and clone size are those of that table, while D and trimming were read from the DNA. The table includes some 97,000 clones, less than 90% detected once. The CDR3 is 15 residues long. V was pared by 5 bases and J by 3 bases, with 5 bases of the junction left unmatched. Germline loops: CDR1 SGHVS, CDR2 FQNEAQ. This clonotype was obtained from a man aged 25-45 years in a cohort sampled during active COVID-19. The gene calls are TRBV7-8 and TRBJ1-4; 8 nucleotides align to TRBD1. Sequencing used peripheral blood. Written as DNA, the CDR3 is TGTGCCAGCAGCCGTACAGGGGGGTCTAATGAAAAACTGTTTTTT. Translation: CASSRTGGSNEKLFF.